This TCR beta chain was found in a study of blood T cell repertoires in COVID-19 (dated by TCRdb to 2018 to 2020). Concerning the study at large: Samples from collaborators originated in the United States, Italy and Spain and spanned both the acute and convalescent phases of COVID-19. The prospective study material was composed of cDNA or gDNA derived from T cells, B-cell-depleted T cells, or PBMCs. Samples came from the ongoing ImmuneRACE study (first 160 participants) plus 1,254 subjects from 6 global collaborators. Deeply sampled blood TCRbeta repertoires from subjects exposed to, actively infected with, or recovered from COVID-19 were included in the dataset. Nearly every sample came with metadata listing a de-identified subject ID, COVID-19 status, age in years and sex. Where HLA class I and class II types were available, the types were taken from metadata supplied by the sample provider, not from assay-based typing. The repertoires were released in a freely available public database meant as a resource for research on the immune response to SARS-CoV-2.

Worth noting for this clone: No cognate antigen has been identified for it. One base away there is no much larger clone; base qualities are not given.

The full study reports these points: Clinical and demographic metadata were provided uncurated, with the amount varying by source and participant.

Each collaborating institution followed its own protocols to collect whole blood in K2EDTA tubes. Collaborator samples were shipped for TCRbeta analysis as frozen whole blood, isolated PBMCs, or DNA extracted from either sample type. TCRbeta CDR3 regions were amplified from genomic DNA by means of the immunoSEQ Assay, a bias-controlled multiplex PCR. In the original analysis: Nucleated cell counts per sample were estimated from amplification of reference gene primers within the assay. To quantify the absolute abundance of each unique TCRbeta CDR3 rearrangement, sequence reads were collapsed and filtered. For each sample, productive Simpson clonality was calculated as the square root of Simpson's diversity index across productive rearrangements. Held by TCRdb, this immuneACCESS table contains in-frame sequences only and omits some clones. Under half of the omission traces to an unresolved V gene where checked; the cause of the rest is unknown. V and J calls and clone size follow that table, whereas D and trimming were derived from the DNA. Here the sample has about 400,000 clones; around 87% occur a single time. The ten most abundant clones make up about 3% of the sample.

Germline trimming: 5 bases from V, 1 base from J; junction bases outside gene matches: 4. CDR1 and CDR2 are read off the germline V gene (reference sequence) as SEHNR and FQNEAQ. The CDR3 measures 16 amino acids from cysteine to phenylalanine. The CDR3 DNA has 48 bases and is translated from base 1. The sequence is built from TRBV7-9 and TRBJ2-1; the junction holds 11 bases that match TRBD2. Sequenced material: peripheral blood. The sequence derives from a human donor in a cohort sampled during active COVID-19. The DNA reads TGTGCCAGCAGCCCGATAGCGGGGGGGTCCTACAATGAGCAGTTCTTC. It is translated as CASSPIAGGSYNEQFF.